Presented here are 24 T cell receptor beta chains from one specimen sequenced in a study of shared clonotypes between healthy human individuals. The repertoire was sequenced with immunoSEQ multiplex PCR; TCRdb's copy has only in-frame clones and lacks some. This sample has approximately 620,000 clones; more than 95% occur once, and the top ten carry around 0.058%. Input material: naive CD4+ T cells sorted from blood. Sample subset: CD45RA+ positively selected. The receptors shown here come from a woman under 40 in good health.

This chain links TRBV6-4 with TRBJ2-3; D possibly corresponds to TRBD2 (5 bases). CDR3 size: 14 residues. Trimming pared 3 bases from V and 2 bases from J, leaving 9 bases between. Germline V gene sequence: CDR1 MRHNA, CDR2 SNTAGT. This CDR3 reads CASSDSSATDTQYF. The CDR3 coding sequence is TGTGCCAGCAGTGATAGTAGCGCCACAGATACGCAGTATTTT.

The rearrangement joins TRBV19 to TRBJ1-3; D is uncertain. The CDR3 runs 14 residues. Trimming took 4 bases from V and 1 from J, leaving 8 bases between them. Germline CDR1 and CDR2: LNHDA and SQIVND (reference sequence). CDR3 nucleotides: TGTGCCAGTAGTAATTCGCGGTCTGGAAACACCATATATTTT. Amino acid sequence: CASSNSRSGNTIYF.

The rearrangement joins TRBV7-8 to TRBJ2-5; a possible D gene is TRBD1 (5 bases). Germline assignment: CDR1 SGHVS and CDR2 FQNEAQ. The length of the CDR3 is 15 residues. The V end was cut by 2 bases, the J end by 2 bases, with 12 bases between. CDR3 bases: TGTGCCAGCAGCTTACGTCGGACACCTCAAGAGACCCAGTACTTC. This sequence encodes CASSLRRTPQETQYF.

DNA of the CDR3: TGTGCCAGCAGTTCTGCCACAGAGACCTACGAGCAGTACTTC. Its translation: CASSSATETYEQYF. The chain employs TRBV28 and TRBJ2-7; D gene unclear. The ends were cut back, 4 bases at V and 2 bases at J, with 12 bases in the middle. The CDR3 contains 14 residues. CDR1 is MDHEN, CDR2 SYDVKM, per germline.

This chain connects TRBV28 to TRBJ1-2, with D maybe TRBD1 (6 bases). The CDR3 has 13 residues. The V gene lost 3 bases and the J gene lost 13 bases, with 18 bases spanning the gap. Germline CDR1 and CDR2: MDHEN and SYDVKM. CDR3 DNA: TGTGCCAGCAGTTTCGGGGGACAAGGAGGCCTCACCTTC. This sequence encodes CASSFGGQGGLTF.

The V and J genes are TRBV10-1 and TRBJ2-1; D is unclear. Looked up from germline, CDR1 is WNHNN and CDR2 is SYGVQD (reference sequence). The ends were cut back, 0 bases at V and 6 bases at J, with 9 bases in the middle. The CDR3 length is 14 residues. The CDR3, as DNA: TGCGCCAGCAGTGAGTCACCCGACGGCAATGAGCAGTTCTTC. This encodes CASSESPDGNEQFF.

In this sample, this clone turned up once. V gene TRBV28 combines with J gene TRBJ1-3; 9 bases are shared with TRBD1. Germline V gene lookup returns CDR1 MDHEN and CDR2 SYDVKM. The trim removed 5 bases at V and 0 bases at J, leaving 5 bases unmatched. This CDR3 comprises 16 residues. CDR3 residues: CASSQGQGHSGNTIYF. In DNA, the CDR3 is TGTGCCAGCAGTCAGGGACAGGGACACTCTGGAAACACCATATATTTT.

This CDR3 reads CASSLEGRISGDEQFF. DNA for the CDR3: TGTGCCAGCAGCTTAGAGGGTAGGATCTCGGGGGATGAGCAGTTCTTC. This rearrangement joins TRBV7-2 to TRBJ2-1; TRBD2 might be the D (6 bases). Deletions cut 1 base from V and 8 bases from J, with 18 bases between. The CDR3 contains 16 residues. CDR1 is SGHTA and CDR2 is FQGNSA in the germline V gene. The entire variable domain, with the rest obtained from reference TRBV7-2 and TRBJ2-1, is as follows: GAGVSQSPSNKVTEKGKDVELRCDPISGHTALYWYRQSLGQGLEFLIYFQGNSAPDKSGLPSDRFSAERTGGSVSTLTIQRTQQEDSAVYLCASSLEGRISGDEQFFGPGTRLTVL.

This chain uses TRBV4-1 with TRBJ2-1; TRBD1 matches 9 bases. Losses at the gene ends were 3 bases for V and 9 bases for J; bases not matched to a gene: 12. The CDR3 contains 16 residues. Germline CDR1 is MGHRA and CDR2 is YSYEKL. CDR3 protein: CASSQAQQGAKSEQFF. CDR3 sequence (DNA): TGCGCCAGCAGCCAGGCACAACAGGGGGCTAAGAGTGAGCAGTTCTTC.

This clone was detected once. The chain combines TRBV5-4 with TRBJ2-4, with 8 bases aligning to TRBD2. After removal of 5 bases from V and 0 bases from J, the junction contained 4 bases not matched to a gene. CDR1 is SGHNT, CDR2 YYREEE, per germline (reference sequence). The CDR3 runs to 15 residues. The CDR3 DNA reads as TGTGCCAGCAGGTTAGCGGGATCAGCCAAAAACATTCAGTACTTC. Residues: CASRLAGSAKNIQYF.

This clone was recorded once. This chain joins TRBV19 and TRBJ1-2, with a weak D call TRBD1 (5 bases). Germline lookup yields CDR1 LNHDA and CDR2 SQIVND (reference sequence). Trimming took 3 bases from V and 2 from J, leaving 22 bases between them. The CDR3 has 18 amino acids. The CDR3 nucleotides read TGTGCCAGTAGTATCGCCCCCTACCGGCAGGGACTAAACTATGGCTACACCTTC. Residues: CASSIAPYRQGLNYGYTF.

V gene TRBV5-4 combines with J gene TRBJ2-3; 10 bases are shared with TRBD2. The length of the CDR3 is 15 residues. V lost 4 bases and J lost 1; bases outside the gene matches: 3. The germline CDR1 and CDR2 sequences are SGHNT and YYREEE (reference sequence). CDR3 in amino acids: CASSGGTSGTDTQYF. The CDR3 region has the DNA TGTGCCAGCAGCGGGGGGACTAGCGGCACAGATACGCAGTATTTT.

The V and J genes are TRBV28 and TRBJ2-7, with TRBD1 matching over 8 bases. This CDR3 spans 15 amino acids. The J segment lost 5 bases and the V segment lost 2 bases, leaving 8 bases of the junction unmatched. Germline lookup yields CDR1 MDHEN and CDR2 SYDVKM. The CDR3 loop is CASSLIQGASDEQYF. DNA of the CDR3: TGTGCCAGCAGTTTAATCCAGGGGGCTTCCGACGAGCAGTACTTC.

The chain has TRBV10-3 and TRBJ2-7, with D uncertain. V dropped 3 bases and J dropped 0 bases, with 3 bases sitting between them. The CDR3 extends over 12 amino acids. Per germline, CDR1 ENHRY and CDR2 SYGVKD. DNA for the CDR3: TGTGCCATCAGTGATACCTCCTACGAGCAGTACTTC. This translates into CAISDTSYEQYF.

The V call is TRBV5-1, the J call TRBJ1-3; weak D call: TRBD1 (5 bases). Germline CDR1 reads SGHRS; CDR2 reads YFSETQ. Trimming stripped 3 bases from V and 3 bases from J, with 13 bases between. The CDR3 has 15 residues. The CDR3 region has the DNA TGCGCCAGCAGCTCAACCGGGGCCGTTGGAAACACCATATATTTT. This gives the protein CASSSTGAVGNTIYF.

The CDR3 coding sequence is TGTGCCAGCAGACCTCACTTTAGCGGGAGCACAGATACGCAGTATTTT. Its translation: CASRPHFSGSTDTQYF. The V call is TRBV28, the J call TRBJ2-3, with 7 bases matching TRBD2. With V trimmed by 6 bases and J by 0 bases, 9 bases remained unmatched. CDR3 size: 16 residues. Germline CDR1 and CDR2: MDHEN and SYDVKM.

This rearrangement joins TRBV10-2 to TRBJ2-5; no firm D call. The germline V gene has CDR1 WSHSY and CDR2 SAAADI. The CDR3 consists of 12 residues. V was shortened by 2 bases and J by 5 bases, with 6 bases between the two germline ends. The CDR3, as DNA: TGCGCCAGCAGTGAGGTGGTGGAGACCCAGTACTTC. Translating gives CASSEVVETQYF.

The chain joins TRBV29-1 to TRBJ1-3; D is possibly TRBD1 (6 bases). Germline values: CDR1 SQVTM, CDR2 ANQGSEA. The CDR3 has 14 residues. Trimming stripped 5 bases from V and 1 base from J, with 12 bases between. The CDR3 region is CSVWDTRSGNTIYF. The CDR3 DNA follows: TGCAGCGTTTGGGACACCAGATCTGGAAACACCATATATTTT. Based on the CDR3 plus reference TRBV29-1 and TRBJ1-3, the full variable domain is SAVISQKPSRDICQRGTSLTIQCQVDSQVTMMFWYRQQPGQSLTLIATANQGSEATYESGFVIDKFPISRPNLTFSTLTVSNMSPEDSSIYLCSVWDTRSGNTIYFGEGSWLTVV.

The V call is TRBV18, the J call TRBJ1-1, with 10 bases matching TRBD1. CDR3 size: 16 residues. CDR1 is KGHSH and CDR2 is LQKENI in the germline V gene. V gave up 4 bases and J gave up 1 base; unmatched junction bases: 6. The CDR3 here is CASSRQGALGNTEAFF. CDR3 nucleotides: TGTGCCAGCTCACGACAGGGGGCTCTCGGGAACACTGAAGCTTTCTTT.

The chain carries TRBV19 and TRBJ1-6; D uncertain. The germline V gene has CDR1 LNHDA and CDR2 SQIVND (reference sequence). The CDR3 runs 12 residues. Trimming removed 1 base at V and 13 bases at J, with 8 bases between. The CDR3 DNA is TGTGCCAGTAGTATAGTATATTTCCCCCTCCACTTT. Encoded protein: CASSIVYFPLHF.

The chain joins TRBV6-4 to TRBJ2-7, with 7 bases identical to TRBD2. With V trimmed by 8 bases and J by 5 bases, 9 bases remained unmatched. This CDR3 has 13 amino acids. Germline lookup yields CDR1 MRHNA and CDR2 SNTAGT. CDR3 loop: CASSVEGGHEQYF. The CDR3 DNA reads TGTGCCAGCTCGGTGGAGGGAGGGCACGAGCAGTACTTC.

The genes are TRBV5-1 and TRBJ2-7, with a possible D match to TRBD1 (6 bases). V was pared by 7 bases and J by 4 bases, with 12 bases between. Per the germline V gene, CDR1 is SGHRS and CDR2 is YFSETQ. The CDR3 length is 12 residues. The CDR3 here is CASGGQGYEQYF. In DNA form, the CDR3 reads TGCGCCAGCGGCGGGCAGGGGTACGAGCAGTACTTC.

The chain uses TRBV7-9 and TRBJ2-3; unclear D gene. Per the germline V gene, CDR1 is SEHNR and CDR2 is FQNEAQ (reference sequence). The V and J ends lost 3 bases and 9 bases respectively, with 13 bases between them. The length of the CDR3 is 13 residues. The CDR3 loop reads CASSLGSYGTQYF. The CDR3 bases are TGTGCCAGCAGCTTGGGGTCCTACGGGACGCAGTATTTT.

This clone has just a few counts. The CDR3 nucleotides are TGCGCCAGCAGACGTACCACAGGGGACTATGGCTACACCTTC. This translates into CASRRTTGDYGYTF. The chain joins TRBV5-1 to TRBJ1-2; TRBD1 matches at 7 bases. V was clipped by 5 bases and J by 3 bases; unmatched bases: 7. The CDR3 extends over 14 amino acids. Germline V CDR1 and CDR2: SGHRS, YFSETQ.